Listed below are T cell receptor beta chains from one sample, sequenced in a study of blood T cells in healthy people across ages. Using its own MiXCR run on the 5' RACE reads, TCRdb lists one record per CDR3 protein. There are over a million distinct CDR3 sequences in the sample; approximately 59% occur only once, and 6.7% lies in the top ten. Material: blood. The receptor set was obtained from a man aged 18 to 30 in good health. CDR3s include the opening cysteine and the closing phenylalanine or tryptophan. D genes are given only for firm matches.

TRBD2 TRBV11-2 CASSSAGTSGDEQFF
NA TRBV11-2 CASRVLGTLQYF
NA TRBV5-1 CASSLSILAEGPGFYEQYF
NA TRBV12-3/TRBV12-4 CASRRGGRLGDSPLHF
NA TRBV10-3 CAISGRDGSYEQYF
NA TRBV28 CASVQSMGTDTQYF
NA TRBV7-9 CASSLEVADYTF
TRBD2 TRBV12-3/TRBV12-4 CASRTGTSGSYEQYF
NA TRBV6-6 CASSYSWDSGANVLTF
NA TRBV12-3/TRBV12-4 CASSLEATGETQYF
NA TRBV2 CASRERTNSNQPQHF
NA TRBV7-2 CASSLSRGEWGGYTF
TRBD2 TRBV20-1 CSARSSGRAFIYEQYF
NA TRBV10-3 CAISGKGETQYF
NA TRBV6-2/TRBV6-3 CASSYSGRGENEKLFF
NA TRBV20-1 CSARHSNEQFF
TRBD2 TRBV5-1 CASSDTSGAPDTQYF
TRBD2 TRBV29-1 CSVEDKEGRGGANEQFF
TRBD2 TRBV20-1 CSASLGGGSYNEQFF
TRBD2 TRBV3-1 CASSQELVGVTSDEQFF
NA TRBV29-1 CSAGTFSNTGELFF
NA TRBV7-2 CASNLPRARNTEAFF